This TCR beta chain is from a study of cytotoxic CD8 clonotypes in ibrutinib-treated CLL. Overall study: The cohort had about a dozen relapsed/refractory and around 14 treatment-naive patients, 17 to 18 IGHV unmutated. Overall study findings and caveats: Sustained-remission and progressing patients' sampling times differed. The clonality went up when patients responded to ibrutinib and dropped back toward baseline at progression.

About this clone itself: Its cognate antigen is unknown.

V lost 2 bases and J 1 base, leaving 8 bases between the germline ends. The CDR3 consists of 14 residues. Germline CDR1 is MNHEY and CDR2 is SMNVEV (reference sequence). Assay used: immunoSEQ multiplex PCR; TCRdb lists only in-frame clones, some missing. The data contain 150,000 or so clones, roughly four fifths of them singletons. The gene calls are TRBV27 and TRBJ1-1, with D uncertain. This clonotype originated in a human donor with chronic lymphocytic leukemia. The sample consisted of PBMCs, taken after 24 months of ibrutinib treatment. The CDR3: CASSLGRWNTEAFF. CDR3 nucleotides: TGTGCCAGCAGTTTAGGACGATGGAACACTGAAGCTTTCTTT.